Listed below are T cell receptor beta chains from one sample, sequenced in a study of shared clonotypes between healthy human individuals. Assay used: immunoSEQ multiplex PCR; TCRdb lists only in-frame clones, some missing. The sample carries nearly 600,000 clones, less than 97% recorded once. Sequenced input: naive CD8+ T cells sorted from blood. Every receptor here comes from a woman in her thirties in good health. The CDR3 runs from the conserved cysteine through the conserved F or W. The D gene is left open where the match is weak. Some rows have no size entry. The others give once, few or many, or a class for an expanded clone.

TRBV19	.	.	TRBJ2-3	TGTGCCAGTAGGACAGCGGATACGCAGTATTTT	CASRTADTQYF
TRBV7-9	.	TRBD1	TRBJ2-7	TGTGCCAGCAGCCACCGGGACAGGGGAACCTACGAGCAGTACTTC	CASSHRDRGTYEQYF
TRBV28	.	.	TRBJ2-7	TGTGCCAGCAGTCGCACTAGGGGCTACGAGCAGTACTTC	CASSRTRGYEQYF
TRBV15	.	.	TRBJ1-6	TGTGCCACCAGCAGCACAGTGGCGGGAAATTCACCCCTCCACTTT	CATSSTVAGNSPLHF
TRBV28	.	.	TRBJ1-1	TGTGCCAGCGCCCCTAGGGGAGGGGGGGTGAACACTGAAGCTTTCTTT	CASAPRGGGVNTEAFF
TRBV23-1	.	.	TRBJ2-1	TGCGCCAGCAGTCAATGTCGCTTCTACAATGAGCAGTTCTTC	CASSQCRFYNEQFF
TRBV29-1	.	TRBD2	TRBJ2-7	TGCAGCGCCAGTAGCGGGAACTCCTACGAGCAGTACTTC	CSASSGNSYEQYF
TRBV9	.	.	TRBJ2-4	TGTGCCAGCAGCGTAGACGGATCCAACATTCAGTACTTC	CASSVDGSNIQYF
TRBV13	.	.	TRBJ2-7	TGTGCCAGCAGTTTAGGGGTTGGGGGCCAGAGCTCCTACGAGCAGTACTTC	CASSLGVGGQSSYEQYF
TRBV29-1	.	TRBD2	TRBJ2-1	TGCAGCGTTGAGAGGCGGGAGGGGTATGAGCAGTTCTTC	CSVERREGYEQFF
TRBV10-2	.	TRBD2	TRBJ2-7	TGCGCCAGCAGCGCGACCGGGACTAGCGGGAGTTTATCCTACGAGCAGTACTTC	CASSATGTSGSLSYEQYF
TRBV9	.	.	TRBJ2-7	TGTGCCAGCAGCGGGACCGGGAGCGAGCAGTACTTC	CASSGTGSEQYF
TRBV7-9	.	.	TRBJ2-3	TGTGGTATCGGATGGGGGGATACGCAGTATTTT	CGIGWGDTQYF
TRBV21-1	.	.	TRBJ2-1	TGTGCCAGCAGCAAAGGAAAGCGGGAGACCCACAATGAGCAGTTCTTC	CASSKGKRETHNEQFF
TRBV19	.	.	TRBJ1-5	TGTGCCAGTAGTGCCCAGTATTATAGCAATCAGCCCCAGCATTTT	CASSAQYYSNQPQHF
TRBV2	.	TRBD2	TRBJ2-3	TGTGCCAGCAGCTCCAAGAGACTAGCGGGAGGAATCGGGGATACGCAGTATTTT	CASSSKRLAGGIGDTQYF
TRBV19	.	TRBD1	TRBJ1-5	TGTGCCAGTGGCGACAGGGGGCTTGGTTTCAGCAATCAGCCCCAGCATTTT	CASGDRGLGFSNQPQHF
TRBV6-5	once	TRBD2	TRBJ2-7	TGTGCCAGCAGTCATAGCGGGAGTGGGGCCTACGAGCAGTACTTC	CASSHSGSGAYEQYF
TRBV18	.	.	TRBJ1-5	TGTGCCAGCTCACCCATTTGGTTAAGGCCGAGAGAGCCCCAGCATTTT	CASSPIWLRPREPQHF
TRBV27	.	.	TRBJ2-7	TGTGCCAGCAGTTTTGGGTCATCGTGCGAGCAGTACTTC	CASSFGSSCEQYF
TRBV28	.	.	TRBJ2-7	TGTGCCAGCAGTTCCGCGACTAGGCCCGCCGGGGACGAGCAGTACTTC	CASSSATRPAGDEQYF
TRBV5-1	.	TRBD1	TRBJ2-6	TGCGCCAGCAGCGTGGCCGACAGGGGGAACTCTGGGGCCAACGTCCTGACTTTC	CASSVADRGNSGANVLTF
TRBV28	once	.	TRBJ2-3	TGTGCCAGCAGTACCGACTGGGCCACAGATACGCAGTATTTT	CASSTDWATDTQYF
TRBV28	.	.	TRBJ1-5	TGTGCCAGCAGCCTCCGGGACGCGTGGCAGCCCCAGCATTTT	CASSLRDAWQPQHF
TRBV4-1	.	TRBD2	TRBJ2-5	TGCGCCAGCAGCCTGACTAGCGAATTGAAAGAGACCCAGTACTTC	CASSLTSELKETQYF
TRBV7-9	.	.	TRBJ2-1	TGTGCCAGCAGCTCCGGGACCTACAATGAGCAGTTCTTC	CASSSGTYNEQFF
TRBV6-1	.	TRBD1	TRBJ1-4	TGTGCCAGCAGTGTTGGGGGACAGGGCTCCCCTAAACTGTTTTTT	CASSVGGQGSPKLFF
TRBV7-2	.	TRBD2	TRBJ2-1	TGTGCCAGCAGCTTAGTCCGGACTAGCGCGTACAATGAGCAGTTCTTC	CASSLVRTSAYNEQFF
TRBV19	.	TRBD2	TRBJ2-1	TGTGCCAGTAGTATGGCGCTAGCGGGAGCTTATGAGCAGTTCTTC	CASSMALAGAYEQFF
TRBV6-5	.	TRBD2	TRBJ2-1	TGTGCCAGCAGTTATCTAGCGGGAGTACGTGAGCAGTTCTTC	CASSYLAGVREQFF
TRBV4-1	.	TRBD2	TRBJ2-7	TGCGCCAGCAGCCCGGGACTAGCGGGACCCTACGAGCAGTACTTC	CASSPGLAGPYEQYF
TRBV28	once	.	TRBJ2-3	TGTGCCAGCAGTTTACCCTACAACACAGATACGCAGTATTTT	CASSLPYNTDTQYF
TRBV6-5	.	.	TRBJ2-7	TGTGCCAGCAGTTACTCTTGGGGACCCTACGAGCAGTACTTC	CASSYSWGPYEQYF
TRBV28	.	TRBD1	TRBJ1-1	TGTGCCAGCAGTTCGTACAGGGGGGCGAACACTGAAGCTTTCTTT	CASSSYRGANTEAFF
TRBV28	.	TRBD2	TRBJ2-1	TGTGCCAGCAGTTTATTCTACTCACATAAAGGTCCGGGGCCTAGCGGGAAATACAATGAGCAGTTCTTC	CASSLFYSHKGPGPSGKYNEQFF
TRBV28	once	TRBD1	TRBJ1-1	TGTGCCAGCAGTTTGACAGGGATAGGAGCTTTCTTT	CASSLTGIGAFF
TRBV27	.	TRBD1	TRBJ2-2	TGTGCCAGCAGTTTACTTTTGGGACAGGGGACCGGGGAGCTGTTTTTT	CASSLLLGQGTGELFF
TRBV13	.	TRBD2	TRBJ2-2	TGTGCCAGCAGCCCTCGGGAGGATAGCACCGGGGAGCTGTTTTTT	CASSPREDSTGELFF
TRBV2	.	TRBD1	TRBJ1-4	TGTGCCAGCAGTGATCCTGTTGGGACAGGAAGAACTAATGAAAAACTGTTTTTT	CASSDPVGTGRTNEKLFF
TRBV7-9	.	TRBD2	TRBJ2-2	TGTGCCAGCAGCCTCGGGACTAGGGACACCGGGGAGCTGTTTTTT	CASSLGTRDTGELFF
TRBV7-9	.	.	TRBJ2-3	TGTGCCAGCAGCTTAGCGTGGGTCCGTCAGTATTTT	CASSLAWVRQYF
TRBV10-2	.	TRBD2	TRBJ2-1	TGCGCCAGCAGTGCGGGCCTAGCGGGGAATGAGCAGTTCTTC	CASSAGLAGNEQFF
TRBV7-9	.	.	TRBJ1-2	TGTGCCAGCAGCCCCCGGTCGGGGGCTAACTATGGCTACACCTTC	CASSPRSGANYGYTF
TRBV4-1	.	TRBD2	TRBJ2-2	TGCGCCAGCAGCCGTAGCGGGAGGACCGGGGAGCTGTTTTTT	CASSRSGRTGELFF